The 17 T cell receptor beta chains reported below all come from one sample, sequenced in a study of cytomegalovirus exposure and HLA in healthy donors. PCR primers comprised 60 Vbeta and 13 Jbeta primers. Profiled with immunoSEQ multiplex PCR; TCRdb holds only in-frame clones, not every one. The sample has fewer than 250,000 clones; around 84% are singletons. Sample: PBMCs. Every receptor here comes from a woman aged 18-29 years in good health and CMV-seronegative.

This clone was recorded once. The rearrangement links TRBV6-5 to TRBJ1-5; the D is unclear. V lost 4 bases and J 4 bases, leaving 5 bases between the germline ends. Germline CDR1 MNHEY, CDR2 SVGAGI. CDR3 length: 12 amino acids. The CDR3 loop is CASSSLNQPQHF. CDR3 nucleotides: TGTGCCAGCAGTTCCTTGAATCAGCCCCAGCATTTT.

The V call is TRBV19, the J call TRBJ2-2, with 12 positions matching TRBD2. CDR3 length: 16 amino acids. Germline lookup yields CDR1 LNHDA and CDR2 SQIVND (reference sequence). V shed 0 bases, J shed 9 bases, and the junction held 5 bases outside the gene matches. The CDR3 is CASSIDLAGGPWELFF. The CDR3 nucleotides are TGTGCCAGTAGTATAGATCTAGCGGGAGGGCCTTGGGAGCTGTTTTTT.

This clone appeared a few times. V usage is TRBV18 and J usage is TRBJ2-2; 10 bases fit TRBD1. Germline V gene sequence: CDR1 KGHSH, CDR2 LQKENI. V was pared by 5 bases and J by 1 base, with 1 base of the junction left unmatched. The CDR3 loop spans 15 amino acids. Written as DNA, the CDR3 is TGTGCCAGCTCAGGGACAGGGGTGAACACCGGGGAGCTGTTTTTT. It specifies CASSGTGVNTGELFF.

This sequence joins TRBV29-1 and TRBJ2-3, with 10 bases identical to TRBD1. Germline V gives CDR1 SQVTM, CDR2 ANQGSEA. The CDR3 runs to 15 residues. Trimming removed 3 bases from V and 4 bases from J; junction bases left unmatched: 7. CDR3 DNA: TGCAGCGTTGAGGCGCTAGACAGGGGGCCAGATACGCAGTATTTT. Amino acids: CSVEALDRGPDTQYF.

Turning to this clone: The same CDR3 arises from other DNA sequences in this sample as well. This sequence joins TRBV19 and TRBJ2-7; 8 bases are shared with TRBD1. The V gene end was trimmed by 3 bases and the J gene end by 3 bases; junction bases not matched to a gene: 1. Germline assignment: CDR1 LNHDA and CDR2 SQIVND (reference sequence). CDR3 size: 13 residues. This CDR3 is CASSIGQGYEQYF. The CDR3 coding sequence is TGTGCCAGTAGTATCGGACAGGGCTACGAGCAGTACTTC. Full variable domain (rest looked up from reference TRBV19 and TRBJ2-7): DGGITQSPKYLFRKEGQNVTLSCEQNLNHDAMYWYRQDPGQGLRLIYYSQIVNDFQKGDIAEGYSVSREKKESFPLTVTSAQKNPTAFYLCASSIGQGYEQYFGPGTRLTVT.

J is TRBJ2-4 and V is TRBV19; 8 positions agree with TRBD1. J lost 0 bases, V lost 3 bases, and 7 bases had no gene match. CDR1 and CDR2 (germline): LNHDA, SQIVND (reference sequence). The CDR3 is made up of 17 amino acids. CDR3 sequence (DNA): TGTGCCAGTAGTATCTCCAGGGGGCCGCTAGCCAAAAACATTCAGTACTTC. It translates to CASSISRGPLAKNIQYF.

In its sample, this clone was seen a few times. The chain recombines TRBV4-1 with TRBJ1-1; 7 bases fit TRBD1. Germline CDR1 MGHRA, CDR2 YSYEKL. The CDR3 has 14 residues. The V segment lost 4 bases and the J segment 3 bases; nucleotides outside the gene matches: 5. CDR3 residues: CASSPRQGDTEAFF. Here the CDR3 DNA reads TGCGCCAGCAGCCCCCGCCAGGGGGACACTGAAGCTTTCTTT.

V usage is TRBV4-1 and J usage is TRBJ1-1, with 9 bases that match TRBD1. With 5 bases clipped from V and 4 bases from J, the junction kept 14 bases outside the gene matches. The germline V gene encodes CDR1 MGHRA and CDR2 YSYEKL. CDR3 length equals 17 residues. In DNA form, the CDR3 reads TGCGCCAGCAGCTACTACCGGACAGGGGAGAGGAGCACTGAAGCTTTCTTT. It yields the protein CASSYYRTGERSTEAFF.

The CDR3 coding sequence is TGTGCCATTTCACAAAGGGAGGCAAGCACAGATACGCAGTATTTT. Protein: CAISQREASTDTQYF. This sequence joins TRBV10-3 and TRBJ2-3, with D tentatively TRBD2 (6 bases). V lost 9 bases to trimming and J lost 0 bases, with 16 bases between them. Germline V gene sequence: CDR1 ENHRY, CDR2 SYGVKD. This CDR3 spans 15 amino acids.

V and J are TRBV19 and TRBJ2-6; tentatively, D is TRBD1 (6 bases). V was cut by 7 bases and J by 2 bases, with 24 bases left in between. CDR1 is LNHDA, CDR2 SQIVND, per germline (reference sequence). CDR3 length: 19 residues. In DNA form, the CDR3 reads TGTGCCAGTAACGGGATCCGGCAGGGGCTTTCTCCTGGGGCCAACGTCCTGACTTTC. Protein product: CASNGIRQGLSPGANVLTF.

As to this clone: Other nucleotide sequences from this sample produce the same CDR3. This chain uses TRBV18 with TRBJ1-2; 7 bases match TRBD1. In germline, CDR1 is KGHSH, CDR2 LQKENI. With V trimmed by 2 bases and J by 6 bases, 6 bases remained unmatched. There are 14 residues in the CDR3. In DNA, the CDR3 is TGTGCCAGCTCACCAGGTCAGGGGGTTGATGGCTACACCTTC. Translating gives CASSPGQGVDGYTF.

For this clone: An end of the junction differs from the germline gene, which may be a read error. The chain couples TRBV7-9 to TRBJ2-7; 7 bases are shared with TRBD2. This CDR3 contains 13 residues. Germline V gives CDR1 SEHNR, CDR2 FQNEAQ (reference sequence). The CDR3 spells CASSAVGGTTPSF. CDR3 DNA sequence: TGTGCCAGCAGCGCGGTAGGTGGGACTACCCCATCGTTC.

The chain couples TRBV5-1 to TRBJ2-1, with D maybe TRBD2 (7 bases). Germline V CDR1 and CDR2: SGHRS, YFSETQ. The length of the CDR3 is 17 residues. With 0 bases removed from V and 2 bases from J, the gap between germline ends came to 15 bases. CDR3: CASSLAEGGAPYNEQFF. The CDR3 DNA reads as TGCGCCAGCAGCTTGGCCGAGGGGGGGGCACCCTACAATGAGCAGTTCTTC.

Note on this clone: A read error may account for a junction end that differs from germline. The rearrangement joins TRBV29-1 to TRBJ1-2; D is unclear. Germline lookup yields CDR1 SQVTM and CDR2 ANQGSEA. The CDR3 length is 12 residues. This chain's CDR3 is CSVEAAYYVYTF. CDR3 nucleotides: TGCAGCGTTGAGGCAGCCTACTATGTCTACACCTTC.

V usage is TRBV11-2 and J usage is TRBJ1-2; TRBD1 matches 9 bases. The V segment lost 5 bases and the J segment 4 bases; nucleotides outside the gene matches: 11. CDR1 is SGHAT, CDR2 FQNNGV, per germline. The CDR3 is made up of 16 amino acids. The DNA for the CDR3 is TGTGCCAGCAGCCATTCGGACAGGGGAGCGGTCTATGGCTACACCTTC. Its translation is CASSHSDRGAVYGYTF.

The chain joins TRBV7-8 to TRBJ2-3; no clear D gene. Germline CDR1 is SGHVS and CDR2 is FQNEAQ. The CDR3 consists of 13 residues. V lost 1 base and J lost 6, with 8 bases in between. CDR3 amino acids: CASSLGGMDTQYF. CDR3 bases: TGTGCCAGCAGCTTAGGCGGCATGGATACGCAGTATTTT.

J is TRBJ1-1 and V is TRBV9; TRBD1 might be the D (5 bases). The CDR3 spans 12 residues. The germline V and J ends were trimmed by 4 bases and 10 bases, with 14 bases remaining between them. Germline V gives CDR1 SGDLS, CDR2 YYNGEE. In DNA form, the CDR3 reads TGTGCCAGCAGCTCATCGGGGGGAGCAGCTTTCTTT. Its translation is CASSSSGGAAFF.